The 32 T cell receptor beta chains below were found in one sample sequenced in a study of T cell clonality in common variable immunodeficiency. TCRdb's table, derived via immunoSEQ multiplex PCR, lists solely in-frame clones and lacks some. There are about 34,000 clones in the sample, none observed a single time. The sample consisted of peripheral blood mononuclear cells. The receptors originated from a person aged 18 to 75 in good health.

This clone was recorded at least ten times. The read terminates 3 residues ahead of where the CDR3 ends, so the germline J gene completes it. The V and J genes are TRBV18 and TRBJ1-3, with D possibly being TRBD1 (5 bases). The CDR3 is made up of 16 amino acids. Germline values: CDR1 KGHSH, CDR2 LQKENI. Trimming removed 3 bases from V and 0 bases from J, with 12 bases in between. The sequenced CDR3 bases are TGTGCCAGCTCACCCAACGGGGGGTCCTCTGGAAACACC. This codes for CASSPNGGSSGNT. The full CDR3 sequence reads CASSPNGGSSGNTIYF.

This clone was picked up many times. The CDR3 end lies 3 residues beyond the end of the read and is filled in from the germline J gene. The chain links TRBV20-1 to TRBJ2-3, with D tentatively TRBD2 (7 bases). CDR3 length equals 15 residues. CDR1 and CDR2 (germline): DFQATT, SNEGSKA (reference sequence). The ends were cut back, 0 bases at V and 3 bases at J, with 13 bases in the middle. The CDR3 sequence is CSARDRGGFTDTQYF. CDR3 bases read: TGCAGTGCTAGAGATAGGGGGGGGTTTACAGATACG.

This clone showed up many times. The observed sequence ends 3 residues before the CDR3 terminus, with the missing tail filled in from the germline J gene. The rearrangement links TRBV10-3 to TRBJ2-1; weak D call: TRBD2 (5 bases). V gave up 11 bases and J gave up 7 bases, with 12 bases separating them. This CDR3 has 11 residues. Germline V gene data show CDR1 as ENHRY and CDR2 as SYGVKD. The CDR3 is CASGSVNEQFF. Incomplete CDR3 DNA: TGTGCCTCGGGTAGCGTGAATGAG.

This clone appeared a few times. The DNA ends 3 residues before the CDR3 does, and the rest of the CDR3 is filled in from the germline J gene. The gene calls are TRBV20-1 and TRBJ2-7; tentative D call: TRBD1 (5 bases). The CDR3 is 12 residues long. Trimming removed 2 bases at V and 5 bases at J, with 10 bases between. The germline V gene encodes CDR1 DFQATT and CDR2 SNEGSKA (reference sequence). The DNA read from the CDR3 is TGCAGTGCTAGAAAAAACAGGCACGAG. It translates to CSARKNRHE. The whole CDR3 protein reads CSARKNRHEQYF.

This clone has a count of ten or more. The observed sequence ends 3 residues before the CDR3 terminus, with the missing tail filled in from the germline J gene. The rearrangement links TRBV19 to TRBJ1-2, with 8 bases identical to TRBD1. Germline V lookup: CDR1 LNHDA, CDR2 SQIVND (reference sequence). V lost 4 bases to trimming and J lost 2 bases; unmatched junction nucleotides: 3. The CDR3 is made up of 14 amino acids. This chain's CDR3 is CASSTGQENYGYTF. The CDR3 bases that were read are TGTGCCAGTAGTACGGGACAGGAGAACTATGGC.

This clone was counted many times. The CDR3 region is CSASRQGAFYNSPLHF. The DNA read from the CDR3 is TGCAGTGCTAGCCGACAGGGGGCGTTTTATAATTCACCC. The rearrangement uses TRBV20-1 and TRBJ1-6, with 10 bases matching TRBD1. The read terminates 3 residues before the CDR3 end, so the remaining end is supplied by the germline J gene. The CDR3 sequence is 16 residues long. The germline CDR1 and CDR2 sequences are DFQATT and SNEGSKA (reference sequence). Trimming cost V 3 bases and J 4 bases; bases outside gene matches: 6.

This clone appeared a few times. The CDR3 end lies 3 residues beyond the end of the read and is filled in from the germline J gene. The chain combines TRBV19 with TRBJ1-2; D is unresolved. The CDR3 has 16 residues. The germline CDR1 and CDR2 sequences are LNHDA and SQIVND (reference sequence). The sequenced part of the CDR3 DNA is TGTGCCAGTAGTAGGACTAGCGGGAGTTCGGCAGATACC. Protein product: CASSRTSGSSADT. In full, the CDR3 reads CASSRTSGSSADTYTF. The complete variable domain, with remaining parts taken from reference TRBV19 and TRBJ1-2, reads DGGITQSPKYLFRKEGQNVTLSCEQNLNHDAMYWYRQDPGQGLRLIYYSQIVNDFQKGDIAEGYSVSREKKESFPLTVTSAQKNPTAFYLCASSRTSGSSADTYTFGSGTRLTVV.

There are many counts of this clone. The read ends 3 residues before the CDR3 terminus; that terminus is restored from the germline J gene. The rearrangement uses TRBV5-4 and TRBJ2-2; TRBD2 aligns across 11 bases. The trim removed 3 bases at V and 6 bases at J, leaving 7 bases unmatched. This CDR3 has 16 residues. CDR1 is SGHNT and CDR2 is YYREEE in the germline V gene (reference sequence). The sequenced part of the CDR3 DNA is TGTGCCAGCAGCTCCCCCGGGACTAGCGGTCCCGGGGAG. This codes for CASSSPGTSGPGE. The entire CDR3 protein is CASSSPGTSGPGELFF. The whole variable domain, filled in from reference TRBV5-4 and TRBJ2-2, reads ETGVTQSPTHLIKTRGQQVTLRCSSQSGHNTVSWYQQALGQGPQFIFQYYREEENGRGNFPPRFSGLQFPNYSSELNVNALELDDSALYLCASSSPGTSGPGELFFGEGSRLTVL.

Details on this clone: The read falls 3 residues short of the CDR3 end, and the missing part is taken from the germline J gene. The genes are TRBV19 and TRBJ1-1; maybe TRBD1 (6 bases). The CDR3 has 13 amino acids. The V end was cut by 7 bases, the J end by 2 bases, with 11 bases between. In germline, CDR1 is LNHDA, CDR2 SQIVND (reference sequence). CDR3 amino acids: CASMTGSNTEAFF. The CDR3 DNA, read in part, is TGTGCCAGTATGACAGGCAGCAACACTGAA.

In its sample, this clone was seen many times. The read comes to an end 3 residues before the CDR3 does, leaving the germline J gene to fill in the end. The V gene is TRBV2, the J gene TRBJ1-2, with D possibly matching TRBD1 (6 bases). The V gene's germline CDR1 is SNHLY and CDR2 FYNNEI. There are 13 residues in the CDR3. The CDR3 here is CASNTGRFDGYTF. The sequenced CDR3 bases are TGTGCCAGCAACACAGGGAGATTTGACGGC.

This clone was detected ten times or more. The read comes to an end 3 residues before the CDR3 does, leaving the germline J gene to fill in the end. The J gene is TRBJ1-3, the V gene TRBV5-4, with D possibly matching TRBD1 (6 bases). Germline V gene data show CDR1 as SGHNT and CDR2 as YYREEE (reference sequence). V lost 7 bases and J 8 bases, leaving 16 bases between the germline ends. This CDR3 is built from 13 residues. The CDR3 loop reads CASRGDRFDTIYF. Incomplete CDR3 DNA: TGTGCCAGCCGCGGAGACAGGTTTGACACC.

This clone was counted many times. The read finishes 3 residues shy of the CDR3 end, and the germline J gene is used to complete it. The chain is built from TRBV20-1 and TRBJ2-1; 8 bases line up with TRBD1. This CDR3 has 13 amino acids. CDR1 and CDR2 from the germline V gene are DFQATT and SNEGSKA (reference sequence). The CDR3 DNA, read in part, is TGCAGGGGCACACGACAGGGGAGAAATGAG. It is translated as CRGTRQGRNE. The whole CDR3 protein reads CRGTRQGRNEQFF.

This clone was observed many times. The sequenced fragment ends 3 residues before the CDR3 boundary, so the rest is inferred from the germline J gene. The chain employs TRBV7-2 and TRBJ2-7, with a possible D match to TRBD1 (6 bases). The CDR3 covers 15 residues. V was cut by 3 bases and J by 4 bases, with 16 bases left in between. Looked up from germline, CDR1 is SGHTA and CDR2 is FQGNSA. The CDR3 bases that were read are TGTGCCAGCAGCTTTTCTGGCAGGGGAGAATACGAG. It encodes CASSFSGRGEYE. The whole CDR3 reads CASSFSGRGEYEQYF.

This clone came up many times. The read halts 3 residues ahead of the CDR3 end, with the missing end drawn from the germline J gene. The V and J genes are TRBV29-1 and TRBJ1-2, with a weak D call TRBD1 (5 bases). V lost 2 bases to trimming and J lost 7 bases, with 8 bases between them. CDR3 length: 11 residues. Germline V gene lookup returns CDR1 SQVTM and CDR2 ANQGSEA. The chain's CDR3 is CSVERTTGYTF. Incomplete CDR3 DNA: TGCAGCGTTGAACGGACAACTGGC.

This clone was detected ten times or more. The read is 3 residues too short to cover the CDR3 end, so that end is filled in from the germline J gene. The V gene is TRBV5-1, the J gene TRBJ1-1; D is unresolved. Germline V gives CDR1 SGHRS, CDR2 YFSETQ. V was cut by 0 bases and J by 3 bases, with 9 bases left in between. This CDR3 spans 14 amino acids. The chain's CDR3 is CASSLDPLDTEAFF. CDR3 bases read: TGCGCCAGCAGCTTGGACCCTTTAGACACTGAA.

This clone was found many times. The read ends 3 residues before the CDR3 terminus; that terminus is restored from the germline J gene. The chain has TRBV15 and TRBJ1-4; 8 nucleotides agree with TRBD1. CDR1 LNHNV and CDR2 YYDKDF come from the germline V gene (reference sequence). The CDR3 has 17 residues. V was pared by 3 bases and J by 4 bases, with 10 bases of the junction left unmatched. The CDR3 loop is CATSRRDPGQDNEKLFF. The part of the CDR3 DNA that was read is TGTGCCACCAGCAGGCGGGATCCGGGACAGGATAATGAAAAA.

The table lists this clone with many counts. The read gets to within 3 residues of the CDR3 end, and the germline J gene fills in the rest. V is TRBV10-3 and J is TRBJ2-7; the D gene is possibly TRBD2 (6 bases). V lost 10 bases, J lost 4 bases, and 20 bases lay in between. CDR1 and CDR2 (germline): ENHRY, SYGVKD. The CDR3 is 14 amino acids. The CDR3 bases that were read are TGTGCCACCGCCGGGACTCTAGGTTCGTACGAG. As protein: CATAGTLGSYE. The full-length CDR3 reads as CATAGTLGSYEQYF.

This clone has a count of ten or more. The missing CDR3 end, 3 residues past where the read stops, is filled in from the germline J gene. The J gene is TRBJ2-1, the V gene TRBV3-1 (or the pseudogene TRBV3-2); 12 bases are shared with TRBD2. From germline, CDR1 is LGHDT and CDR2 YNNKEL (reference sequence). The V segment lost 3 bases and the J segment 8 bases; nucleotides outside the gene matches: 8. CDR3 length equals 16 residues. The CDR3 loop reads CASSHVLLAGGDEQFF. CDR3 bases read: TGTGCCAGCAGCCACGTTCTTCTAGCGGGAGGGGATGAG.

This clone was found many times. The sequenced fragment ends 3 residues before the CDR3 boundary, so the rest is inferred from the germline J gene. The J gene is TRBJ2-7, the V gene TRBV20-1; D is undetermined. The CDR3 has 14 amino acids. The V end was cut by 0 bases, the J end by 4 bases, with 13 bases between. Germline V gene data show CDR1 as DFQATT and CDR2 as SNEGSKA (reference sequence). This CDR3 is CSARESSKLYEQYF. The sequenced CDR3 bases are TGCAGTGCTAGAGAGAGTAGTAAACTTTACGAG.

This clone was seen many times. The sequence runs out 3 residues before the end of the CDR3; the remainder is reconstructed from the germline J gene. The V gene is TRBV19, the J gene TRBJ1-5; 9 nucleotides align to TRBD1. The CDR3 loop spans 15 amino acids. V lost 3 bases to trimming and J lost 6 bases; unmatched junction nucleotides: 6. The germline V gene has CDR1 LNHDA and CDR2 SQIVND (reference sequence). The CDR3 protein is CASSIGQGNPQPQHF. The DNA read from the CDR3 is TGTGCCAGTAGTATCGGACAGGGGAATCCTCAGCCC. Variable domain in full (rest from reference TRBV19 and TRBJ1-5): DGGITQSPKYLFRKEGQNVTLSCEQNLNHDAMYWYRQDPGQGLRLIYYSQIVNDFQKGDIAEGYSVSREKKESFPLTVTSAQKNPTAFYLCASSIGQGNPQPQHFGDGTRLSIL.

This clone was seen repeatedly, ten times or more. The read falls 3 residues short of the CDR3 end, and the missing part is taken from the germline J gene. V is TRBV2 and J is TRBJ1-1; no clear D. CDR3 length: 12 amino acids. CDR1 and CDR2 from the germline V gene are SNHLY and FYNNEI. Trimming took 8 bases from V and 1 from J, leaving 8 bases between them. Incomplete CDR3 DNA: TGTGCCAGCCGACCGGGGAACACTGAA. This codes for CASRPGNTE. The CDR3 in its entirety is CASRPGNTEAFF. The full variable domain, with the rest looked up from reference TRBV2 and TRBJ1-1, is EPEVTQTPSHQVTQMGQEVILRCVPISNHLYFYWYRQILGQKVEFLVSFYNNEISEKSEIFDDQFSVERPDGSNFTLKIRSTKLEDSAMYFCASRPGNTEAFFGQGTRLTVV.

Many counts were recorded for this clone. The read finishes 3 residues shy of the CDR3 end, and the germline J gene is used to complete it. The chain is built from TRBV3-1 (or the pseudogene TRBV3-2) and TRBJ1-4; 9 positions match TRBD1. The CDR3 covers 19 residues. Germline-derived CDR1 and CDR2 are LGHDT and YNNKEL (reference sequence). After removal of 0 bases from V and 0 bases from J, the junction contained 8 bases not matched to a gene. CDR3 DNA, as far as it was read: TGTGCCAGCAGCCAAGATTTCGGACAGGGGACCGCAACTAATGAAAAA. The encoded protein is CASSQDFGQGTATNEK. The full-length CDR3 reads as CASSQDFGQGTATNEKLFF.

This clone was observed at least ten times. Read sequence stops 3 residues before the CDR3 end, and the germline J gene provides the missing end. The chain uses TRBV19 and TRBJ1-6; no clear D. This CDR3 spans 12 amino acids. The germline gives CDR1 LNHDA, CDR2 SQIVND (reference sequence). CDR3 loop: CASSAVGFPLHF. The sequenced part of the CDR3 DNA is TGTGCCAGTAGTGCAGTCGGGTTTCCC. The complete variable domain, with remaining parts taken from reference TRBV19 and TRBJ1-6, reads DGGITQSPKYLFRKEGQNVTLSCEQNLNHDAMYWYRQDPGQGLRLIYYSQIVNDFQKGDIAEGYSVSREKKESFPLTVTSAQKNPTAFYLCASSAVGFPLHFGNGTRLTVT.

This clone was recorded many times. CDR3 region: CASGYHLRGGDYTF. CDR3 DNA (partial): TGTGCTAGTGGTTATCACCTTCGCGGAGGGGAC. The chain links TRBV12-5 to TRBJ1-2; maybe TRBD1 (5 bases). The read gets to within 3 residues of the CDR3 end, and the germline J gene fills in the rest. The CDR3 extends over 14 amino acids. CDR1 LGHNT and CDR2 FRNRAP come from the germline V gene.

This clone was observed many times. Incomplete CDR3 DNA: TGTGCCAGCAGCTGGACAGTAGACTACGAG. Its protein product is CASSWTVDYE. The CDR3 in its entirety is CASSWTVDYEQYF. This rearrangement joins TRBV5-6 to TRBJ2-7; TRBD1 is a possible D gene (6 bases). The sequenced fragment ends 3 residues before the CDR3 boundary, so the rest is inferred from the germline J gene. The CDR3 spans 13 residues. The ends were cut back, 3 bases at V and 3 bases at J, with 10 bases in the middle. CDR1 is SGHDT, CDR2 YYEEEE, per germline. Based on the CDR3 plus reference TRBV5-6 and TRBJ2-7, the full variable domain is DAGVTQSPTHLIKTRGQQVTLRCSPKSGHDTVSWYQQALGQGPQFIFQYYEEEERQRGNFPDRFSGHQFPNYSSELNVNALLLGDSALYLCASSWTVDYEQYFGPGTRLTVT.

This clone has ten or more counts. The read gets to within 3 residues of the CDR3 end, and the germline J gene fills in the rest. The chain employs TRBV5-4 and TRBJ1-4, with a tentative D call TRBD1 (5 bases). The CDR3 length is 15 residues. V was trimmed by 0 bases and J by 7 bases, leaving 13 bases between them. Per germline, CDR1 SGHNT and CDR2 YYREEE (reference sequence). Partial CDR3 DNA: TGTGCCAGCAGCTTGGGTGGCAGGGCTGGTGAAAAA. It is translated as CASSLGGRAGEK. The CDR3 reads in full as CASSLGGRAGEKLFF.

This clone was counted ten times or more. Read data end 3 residues before the CDR3 end; the end is taken from the germline J gene. The chain employs TRBV20-1 and TRBJ2-7; TRBD2 matches at 8 bases. Trimming cost V 3 bases and J 6 bases; bases outside gene matches: 7. Germline CDR1 is DFQATT and CDR2 is SNEGSKA (reference sequence). The CDR3 contains 13 residues. The CDR3 bases that were read are TGCAGTGCTAGGGGGGGACTAGTGTCCGAG. Its protein is CSARGGLVSE. The complete CDR3 reads CSARGGLVSEQYF.

This clone was seen at least ten times. The CDR3 spells CASSLSSGRNDEQFF. Incomplete CDR3 DNA: TGTGCCAGCAGTTTGAGCAGCGGGAGGAACGATGAG. The chain employs TRBV12-3 or TRBV12-4 and TRBJ2-1, with TRBD2 identical over 9 bases. The read ends 3 residues before the CDR3 terminus; that terminus is restored from the germline J gene. The V segment lost 3 bases and the J segment 8 bases; nucleotides outside the gene matches: 8. The CDR3 totals 15 residues.

There are many counts of this clone. Sequencing ends 3 residues short of the CDR3 end; the germline J gene provides the rest. The genes are TRBV11-3 and TRBJ2-7; D possibly corresponds to TRBD1 (5 bases). There are 15 residues in the CDR3. V was pared by 1 base and J by 1 base, with 11 bases between. Germline lookup yields CDR1 SGHNT and CDR2 YENEEA. The CDR3 DNA, read in part, is TGTGCCAGCAGCTTAGGCCCCCAGGGTTCCTACGAG. Encoded protein: CASSLGPQGSYE. The whole CDR3 region reads CASSLGPQGSYEQYF. Filled out from reference TRBV11-3 and TRBJ2-7, the complete variable domain reads EAGVVQSPRYKIIEKKQPVAFWCNPISGHNTLYWYLQNLGQGPELLIRYENEEAVDDSQLPKDRFSAERLKGVDSTLKIQPAELGDSAVYLCASSLGPQGSYEQYFGPGTRLTVT.

This clone was observed many times. Read data end 3 residues before the CDR3 end; the end is taken from the germline J gene. The J gene is TRBJ1-5, the V gene TRBV19; D possibly corresponds to TRBD1 (6 bases). Germline V gene data show CDR1 as LNHDA and CDR2 as SQIVND (reference sequence). The V end lost 3 bases, the J end lost 0 bases, and 18 bases lay between the germline ends. The CDR3 length is 18 residues. The CDR3 is CASSIRGQRGYSNQPQHF. Partial CDR3 DNA: TGTGCCAGTAGTATTCGAGGACAGCGGGGGTATAGCAATCAGCCC.

This clone has a count of ten or more. The CDR3 end is not reached by the read, which stops 3 residues before it; the germline J gene fills it in. The chain uses TRBV6-4 and TRBJ2-2; D gene ambiguous. The CDR3 consists of 14 residues. Germline loops: CDR1 MRHNA, CDR2 SNTAGT. Trimming took off 7 bases at V and 4 bases at J, with 13 bases between the two ends. Incomplete CDR3 DNA: TGTGCCAGCACGAACAGTCCCGCCACCGGGGAG. It codes for CASTNSPATGE. From start to end, the CDR3 is CASTNSPATGELFF.

This clone was recorded many times. The read comes to an end 3 residues before the CDR3 does, leaving the germline J gene to fill in the end. This chain joins TRBV20-1 and TRBJ2-3; TRBD1 might be the D (6 bases). Germline V lookup: CDR1 DFQATT, CDR2 SNEGSKA (reference sequence). The CDR3 covers 16 residues. The V gene lost 3 bases and the J gene lost 0 bases, with 16 bases spanning the gap. CDR3 amino acids: CSARGATATSTDTQYF. Incomplete CDR3 DNA: TGCAGTGCTAGGGGGGCAACTGCTACTAGCACAGATACG.